Presented here are 18 T cell receptor beta chains from one specimen sequenced in a study of post-analysis software for immune sequencing data. Study outcomes and limitations: Four or five TRBV segments (TRBV5-6, TRBV5-1 and TRBV20-1 among them) occurred more frequently in patients than in controls.

Their cognate antigens are unknown. Unique molecular identifiers tagged the TCR beta cDNA libraries. MiXCR, run by TCRdb on the PCR reads, gives a single entry per CDR3 protein. The profile shows 450,000 to 700,000 distinct CDR3 sequences, around 44% of them singletons. Material: blood. The receptors were gathered from a girl aged 10 to 17 with multiple sclerosis.

This chain joins TRBV20-1 and TRBJ2-7, with 9 bases that match TRBD1. CDR1 and CDR2 (germline): DFQATT, SNEGSKA (reference sequence). Trimming took 0 bases from V and 0 from J; bases not matched to a gene: 3. There are 15 residues in the CDR3. CDR3 sequence reads: CSAREKQGASYEQYF. The CDR3 DNA is TGCAGTGCTAGAGAGAAACAGGGGGCCTCCTACGAGCAGTACTTC.

The genes are TRBV29-1 and TRBJ2-1, with TRBD2 matching 10 bases. The germline V gene has CDR1 SQVTM and CDR2 ANQGSEA. The CDR3 consists of 14 residues. V was pared by 6 bases and J by 7 bases, with 9 bases of the junction left unmatched. CDR3 protein: CSVRRVLAGNEQFF. The CDR3 bases are TGCAGCGTCAGACGGGTACTAGCGGGGAATGAGCAGTTCTTC.

This rearrangement joins TRBV6-5 to TRBJ1-2, with 9 bases aligning to TRBD1. Trimming cost V 6 bases and J 4 bases; bases outside gene matches: 12. The germline gives CDR1 MNHEY, CDR2 SVGAGI. CDR3 length equals 16 residues. The CDR3 loop is CASSQGTGPKLYGYTF. The CDR3 DNA sequence: TGTGCCAGCAGCCAGGGGACAGGGCCGAAGCTCTATGGCTACACCTTC.

This chain connects TRBV28 to TRBJ1-1, with 7 bases lining up with TRBD1. The CDR3 is 13 residues long. Losses at the gene ends were 3 bases for V and 9 bases for J; bases not matched to a gene: 7. Germline V lookup: CDR1 MDHEN, CDR2 SYDVKM. In nucleotides, the CDR3 is TGTGCCAGCAGTTTCTCAACAGGGGAAAAAGCTTTCTTT. Residues: CASSFSTGEKAFF.

This chain joins TRBV12-3 or TRBV12-4 and TRBJ2-7, with D perhaps TRBD1 (6 bases). V lost 6 bases, J lost 2 bases, and 14 bases lay in between. The CDR3 is 14 amino acids. Here the CDR3 reads CASSRTDPTYEQYF. In DNA form, the CDR3 reads TGTGCCAGCAGCCGGACAGATCCAACCTACGAGCAGTACTTC.

The chain has TRBV6-1 and TRBJ2-6; 7 bases agree with TRBD1. The V gene end was trimmed by 8 bases and the J gene end by 0 bases; junction bases not matched to a gene: 7. The CDR3 contains 16 residues. Germline lookup yields CDR1 MNHNS and CDR2 SASEGT. The CDR3 spells CASVTGYLSGANVLTF. As DNA, the CDR3 is TGTGCCAGCGTGACAGGGTACCTCTCTGGGGCCAACGTCCTGACTTTC.

There are a few counts of this clonotype. The chain links TRBV5-1 to TRBJ2-7, with D perhaps TRBD1 (5 bases). This CDR3 contains 14 residues. V lost 3 bases, J lost 1 base, and 11 bases lay in between. The germline V gene has CDR1 SGHRS and CDR2 YFSETQ. The CDR3 here is CASSSLDRSYEQYF. The CDR3 DNA follows: TGCGCCAGCAGCTCCCTTGACAGATCCTACGAGCAGTACTTC. Looking up the rest from reference TRBV5-1 and TRBJ2-7 gives the full variable domain: KAGVTQTPRYLIKTRGQQVTLSCSPISGHRSVSWYQQTPGQGLQFLFEYFSETQRNKGNFPGRFSGRQFSNSRSEMNVSTLELGDSALYLCASSSLDRSYEQYFGPGTRLTVT.

The V and J genes are TRBV12-3 or TRBV12-4 and TRBJ2-1, with D tentatively TRBD1 or TRBD2 (5 bases each). The CDR3 totals 17 residues. V dropped 4 bases and J dropped 6 bases, with 22 bases sitting between them. The CDR3 protein is CASSSDSGRPPSNEQFF. Written as DNA, the CDR3 is TGTGCCAGCAGTTCCGACTCAGGGAGACCCCCTTCCAATGAGCAGTTCTTC.

The rearrangement links TRBV27 to TRBJ1-2, with D uncertain. The CDR3 covers 11 residues. The V gene's germline CDR1 is MNHEY and CDR2 SMNVEV (reference sequence). V was pared by 6 bases and J by 4 bases, with 6 bases between. The CDR3 reads CASSDTYGYTF. As DNA, the CDR3 is TGTGCCAGCAGCGATACCTATGGCTACACCTTC.

V is TRBV6-6 and J is TRBJ2-3; 9 bases align to TRBD1. The junction had 6 bases not matched to a gene; V was cut back by 6 bases and J by 2 bases. Germline V CDR1 and CDR2: MNHNY, SVGAGI (reference sequence). CDR3 size: 15 residues. As DNA, the CDR3 is TGTGCCAGCAGGTCGGGACAGGGCTACACAGATACGCAGTATTTT. Its translation: CASRSGQGYTDTQYF.

This clonotype turned up a few times. V usage is TRBV29-1 and J usage is TRBJ2-3; the match to TRBD1 covers 10 bases. Trimming at V came to 7 bases and at J to 5 bases, leaving 9 bases not matched to a gene. The CDR3 contains 14 residues. Germline V lookup: CDR1 SQVTM, CDR2 ANQGSEA. This CDR3 reads CSGRDRGIGDTQYF. For the CDR3, the DNA is TGCAGCGGCCGGGACAGGGGAATCGGAGATACGCAGTATTTT.

This chain links TRBV5-1 with TRBJ1-5; TRBD1 is a possible D gene (6 bases). Trimming shortened V by 0 bases and J by 2 bases, and 18 bases separated the two germline ends. Germline-derived CDR1 and CDR2 are SGHRS and YFSETQ. The CDR3 loop spans 18 amino acids. The CDR3 region has the DNA TGCGCCAGCAGCTTGGTCCCCTCCGGGGGCTCGGGCAATCAGCCCCAGCATTTT. It translates to CASSLVPSGGSGNQPQHF.

The chain employs TRBV28 and TRBJ2-7; D is uncertain. CDR3 length: 14 residues. Germline V gives CDR1 MDHEN, CDR2 SYDVKM. The ends were cut back, 3 bases at V and 7 bases at J, with 16 bases in the middle. Written as DNA, the CDR3 is TGTGCCAGCAGTTTGAGGTACAGCAACAATGAGCAGTACTTC. Its protein is CASSLRYSNNEQYF.

This clonotype was seen only a few times. The chain couples TRBV29-1 to TRBJ2-3; D perhaps matches TRBD1 (6 bases). Germline CDR1 is SQVTM and CDR2 is ANQGSEA. The V end was cut by 6 bases, the J end by 2 bases, with 12 bases between. This CDR3 spans 13 amino acids. CDR3 loop: CSVAQGSTDTQYF. The CDR3 nucleotides read TGCAGCGTCGCGCAGGGGTCCACAGATACGCAGTATTTT.

This clonotype is a singleton in its sample. The chain links TRBV12-3 or TRBV12-4 to TRBJ2-5; TRBD1 matches at 8 bases. V shed 6 bases, J shed 1 base, and the junction held 7 bases outside the gene matches. The CDR3 totals 15 residues. As DNA, the CDR3 is TGTGCCAGCAGAGGACCGGGGACAGGCCAAGAGACCCAGTACTTC. Encoded protein: CASRGPGTGQETQYF.

The CDR3 bases are TGTGCCAGCAGTTTTGGGGTCGGTACGCAGTATTTT. Amino acids: CASSFGVGTQYF. The chain combines TRBV12-3 or TRBV12-4 with TRBJ2-3, with D hard to call. There are 12 residues in the CDR3. Trimming shortened V by 3 bases and J by 8 bases, and 9 bases separated the two germline ends.

The chain recombines TRBV29-1 with TRBJ2-5; D may match TRBD1 or TRBD2 (5 bases each). The V gene's germline CDR1 is SQVTM and CDR2 ANQGSEA. V lost 0 bases to trimming and J lost 4 bases, with 12 bases between them. This CDR3 has 14 residues. The CDR3 is CSVEDGTGPETQYF. Here the CDR3 DNA reads TGCAGCGTTGAAGATGGGACCGGGCCAGAGACCCAGTACTTC.

V usage is TRBV12-3 or TRBV12-4 and J usage is TRBJ2-1; TRBD2 agrees at 10 bases. V lost 5 bases and J lost 4; bases outside the gene matches: 8. The CDR3 runs to 16 residues. The CDR3 region has the DNA TGTGCCAGCAGTCGGAGGACTAGCGGAGCATACAATGAGCAGTTCTTC. Translation: CASSRRTSGAYNEQFF.